A single sample gave rise to the 25 T cell receptor beta chains below, sequenced in a study of T cell changes during pregnancy in multiple sclerosis. The assay was immunoSEQ multiplex PCR, and TCRdb's table has in-frame clones only and misses some. Among 46,000 or so clones listed, 85% to 90% were seen once. Material: peripheral blood, obtained in the second trimester of pregnancy. These receptor sequences come from a female donor in good health, enrolled as a control in a pregnancy study.

J is TRBJ2-5 and V is TRBV5-4; 12 bases fit TRBD2. V gave up 3 bases and J gave up 4 bases; unmatched junction bases: 7. The CDR3 spans 16 residues. Germline CDR1 reads SGHNT; CDR2 reads YYREEE (reference sequence). The CDR3 sequence is CASSSTSGGRGETQYF. The DNA for the CDR3 is TGTGCCAGCAGCTCGACTAGCGGGGGACGAGGAGAGACCCAGTACTTC. Full variable domain (outside the CDR3, taken from reference TRBV5-4 and TRBJ2-5): ETGVTQSPTHLIKTRGQQVTLRCSSQSGHNTVSWYQQALGQGPQFIFQYYREEENGRGNFPPRFSGLQFPNYSSELNVNALELDDSALYLCASSSTSGGRGETQYFGPGTRLLVL.

CDR3 nucleotides: TGTGCCAGCAGCTTGGGGGGACAGGGGAGGTGGTATGGCTACACCTTC. Translating it yields CASSLGGQGRWYGYTF. The chain has TRBV12-1 and TRBJ1-2; the listed D gene, TRBD1, was not tested against the DNA. TRBV12-1 corresponds to a pseudogene. This CDR3 has 16 amino acids.

The chain recombines TRBV6-1 with TRBJ1-4; D is perhaps TRBD1 (5 bases). The CDR3 sequence is 14 residues long. Germline V gene data show CDR1 as MNHNS and CDR2 as SASEGT. Trimming cost V 1 base and J 7 bases, with 10 bases left between them. The CDR3 region is CASSEGQRSEKLFF. The CDR3 coding sequence is TGTGCCAGCAGTGAAGGACAGAGATCTGAAAAACTGTTTTTT.

The gene calls are TRBV30 and TRBJ2-1; the match to TRBD2 covers 11 bases. V gave up 0 bases and J gave up 7 bases; unmatched junction bases: 11. The CDR3 length is 17 residues. The germline V gene encodes CDR1 GTSNPN and CDR2 SVGIG (reference sequence). The CDR3 bases are TGTGCCTGGAGTGTAGACCCCGCTAGCGGGAGGATAAATGAGCAGTTCTTC. Translating gives CAWSVDPASGRINEQFF.

CDR3 region: CASSQDLWQGTGELFF. The CDR3 nucleotides read TGCGCCAGCAGCCAAGATCTTTGGCAGGGAACCGGGGAGCTGTTTTTT. The V gene is TRBV4-3, the J gene TRBJ2-2; TRBD1 is a possible D gene (5 bases). Trimming shortened V by 0 bases and J by 5 bases, and 13 bases separated the two germline ends. The CDR3 has 16 amino acids. From germline, CDR1 is LGHNA and CDR2 YSLEER.

The V and J genes are TRBV6-4 and TRBJ2-1; tentative D call: TRBD2 (6 bases). This CDR3 has 16 amino acids. Trimming took off 0 bases at V and 7 bases at J, with 16 bases between the two ends. The germline V gene has CDR1 MRHNA and CDR2 SNTAGT. The CDR3 region is CASSDSTREAGNEQFF. In DNA, the CDR3 is TGTGCCAGCAGTGACTCTACGAGGGAGGCGGGGAATGAGCAGTTCTTC.

The chain employs TRBV5-1 and TRBJ1-1, with 7 bases fitting TRBD1. The trim removed 0 bases at V and 2 bases at J, leaving 4 bases unmatched. The V gene's germline CDR1 is SGHRS and CDR2 YFSETQ. CDR3 length equals 15 residues. Written as DNA, the CDR3 is TGCGCCAGCAGCTTGGAGGGGGCGGGAAACACTGAAGCTTTCTTT. Amino acids: CASSLEGAGNTEAFF.

The J gene is TRBJ2-7, the V gene TRBV27; 9 bases match TRBD1. Germline CDR1 MNHEY, CDR2 SMNVEV (reference sequence). After removal of 4 bases from V and 2 bases from J, the junction contained 6 bases not matched to a gene. This CDR3 spans 15 amino acids. The CDR3 region is CASSSPQGAAYEQYF. The CDR3 coding sequence is TGTGCCAGCAGTTCCCCACAGGGGGCGGCCTACGAGCAGTACTTC.

CDR3: CASSKTLAGGPTDTQYF. In DNA, the CDR3 is TGCGCCAGCAGCAAAACCCTAGCGGGAGGTCCCACAGATACGCAGTATTTT. This chain links TRBV5-1 with TRBJ2-3, with 11 bases aligning to TRBD2. Germline CDR1 is SGHRS and CDR2 is YFSETQ. The J segment lost 2 bases and the V segment lost 4 bases, leaving 9 bases of the junction unmatched. This CDR3 is 17 amino acids long.

The chain has TRBV19 and TRBJ1-1; possibly TRBD1 for D (6 bases). Trimming cost V 10 bases and J 3 bases, with 15 bases left between them. The length of the CDR3 is 13 residues. Germline V gene sequence: CDR1 LNHDA, CDR2 SQIVND (reference sequence). CDR3 residues: CATAGGADTEAFF. In DNA, the CDR3 is TGTGCCACCGCGGGGGGGGCGGACACTGAAGCTTTCTTT.

This chain uses TRBV2 with TRBJ1-6, with 7 positions matching TRBD1. V trimming: 7 bases; J trimming: 0 bases; junction bases outside the gene matches: 3. CDR1 SNHLY and CDR2 FYNNEI come from the germline V gene. CDR3 length: 15 residues. The CDR3 reads CASTGQSSYNSPLHF. The CDR3 nucleotides read TGTGCCAGCACGGGACAGAGCTCCTATAATTCACCCCTCCACTTT.

This sequence joins TRBV19 and TRBJ1-5; TRBD1 matches 7 bases. J lost 6 bases, V lost 3 bases, and 11 bases had no gene match. The CDR3 runs to 16 residues. Germline V gene data show CDR1 as LNHDA and CDR2 as SQIVND (reference sequence). The DNA for the CDR3 is TGTGCCAGTAGTATCCGGGACAGCTGGAAGGGTCAGCCCCAGCATTTT. This sequence encodes CASSIRDSWKGQPQHF. The whole variable domain, remainder taken from reference TRBV19 and TRBJ1-5, is DGGITQSPKYLFRKEGQNVTLSCEQNLNHDAMYWYRQDPGQGLRLIYYSQIVNDFQKGDIAEGYSVSREKKESFPLTVTSAQKNPTAFYLCASSIRDSWKGQPQHFGDGTRLSIL.

This clone has a count of ten or more. This chain uses TRBV7-8 with TRBJ1-4, with D hard to call. Deletions cut 5 bases from V and 8 bases from J, with 9 bases between. Germline V gene lookup returns CDR1 SGHVS and CDR2 FQNEAQ. This CDR3 has 12 residues. CDR3 in DNA: TGTGCCAGCAGCCCAGATAACGAAAAACTGTTTTTT. Translating it yields CASSPDNEKLFF. The full variable domain, in which reference TRBV7-8 and TRBJ1-4 provide the parts outside the CDR3, is GAGVSQSPRYKVAKRGQDVALRCDPISGHVSLFWYQQALGQGPEFLTYFQNEAQLDKSGLPSDRFFAERPEGSVSTLKIQRTQQEDSAVYLCASSPDNEKLFFGSGTQLSVL.

The CDR3 sequence is CASSDLAGPADEQYF. The DNA of the CDR3 is TGTGCCAGCAGTGACCTTGCAGGGCCCGCCGACGAGCAGTACTTC. The V and J genes are TRBV6-1 and TRBJ2-7, with D perhaps matching TRBD1 (5 bases). From germline, CDR1 is MNHNS and CDR2 SASEGT. The length of the CDR3 is 15 residues. Deletions cut 3 bases from V and 5 bases from J, with 17 bases between.

The rearrangement joins TRBV13 to TRBJ1-1; 9 bases align to TRBD1. The CDR3 sequence is 15 residues long. Per germline, CDR1 PRHDT and CDR2 FYEKMQ (reference sequence). V gave up 5 bases and J gave up 1 base; unmatched junction bases: 5. CDR3 in amino acids: CASSGDRGGNTEAFF. CDR3 coding DNA: TGTGCCAGCAGCGGCGACAGGGGGGGGAACACTGAAGCTTTCTTT.

The chain has TRBV6-5 and TRBJ2-7, with 8 bases matching TRBD2. The germline V gene encodes CDR1 MNHEY and CDR2 SVGAGI. The CDR3 totals 13 residues. Trimming removed 6 bases from V and 0 bases from J; junction bases left unmatched: 1. In DNA form, the CDR3 reads TGTGCCAGCAGACTAGCGGCCTCCTACGAGCAGTACTTC. Its protein product is CASRLAASYEQYF.

This chain connects TRBV6-5 to TRBJ1-2; D gene uncertain. V lost 8 bases to trimming and J lost 0 bases, with 16 bases between them. Looked up from germline, CDR1 is MNHEY and CDR2 is SVGAGI. CDR3 size: 15 residues. Here the CDR3 reads CASGRSPRTNYGYTF. The CDR3 DNA reads as TGTGCCAGCGGCAGGTCACCCCGTACTAACTATGGCTACACCTTC.

This clone was seen a single time. The chain uses TRBV19 and TRBJ2-2, with a weak D call TRBD2 (6 bases). Germline lookup yields CDR1 LNHDA and CDR2 SQIVND (reference sequence). V was trimmed by 2 bases and J by 4 bases, leaving 11 bases between them. The length of the CDR3 is 15 residues. CDR3 protein: CASSITGARTGELFF. The CDR3 nucleotides read TGTGCCAGTAGTATAACGGGAGCTCGCACCGGGGAGCTGTTTTTT.

The rearrangement uses TRBV6-1 and TRBJ2-7, with D possibly TRBD1 on 6 matching bases. Germline V gene sequence: CDR1 MNHNS, CDR2 SASEGT. The CDR3 is 16 residues long. The V end was cut by 4 bases, the J end by 0 bases, with 16 bases between. The CDR3 sequence is CASSAPTRTDSYEQYF. The CDR3 DNA reads TGTGCCAGCAGTGCCCCGACTCGGACAGACTCCTACGAGCAGTACTTC.

The chain carries TRBV19 and TRBJ2-7; TRBD1 is a possible D gene (7 bases). The CDR3 length is 15 residues. V gave up 1 base and J gave up 3 bases, with 13 bases separating them. Germline CDR1 and CDR2: LNHDA and SQIVND (reference sequence). CDR3 nucleotides: TGTGCCAGTAGTATAGCGTCAGGGGGACTCTACGAGCAGTACTTC. Its protein product is CASSIASGGLYEQYF.

J is TRBJ2-5 and V is TRBV19; 8 bases are shared with TRBD1. From germline, CDR1 is LNHDA and CDR2 SQIVND (reference sequence). The CDR3 length is 14 residues. V trimming: 5 bases; J trimming: 4 bases; junction bases outside the gene matches: 6. CDR3 amino acids: CASSGTGGGETQYF. As DNA, the CDR3 is TGTGCCAGTAGTGGGACAGGTGGAGGAGAGACCCAGTACTTC.

V and J are TRBV19 and TRBJ1-2; 8 bases map to TRBD1. The CDR3 is made up of 12 amino acids. The germline V gene encodes CDR1 LNHDA and CDR2 SQIVND (reference sequence). J gave up 7 bases and V 6 bases, and 4 bases lay outside the gene matches. The CDR3, as DNA: TGTGCCAGTAGCCCTGACAGGGGTGGCTACACCTTC. Protein product: CASSPDRGGYTF.

The chain is built from TRBV5-6 and TRBJ2-7; 8 bases fit TRBD2. Germline V gene sequence: CDR1 SGHDT, CDR2 YYEEEE. V lost 0 bases to trimming and J lost 2 bases; unmatched junction nucleotides: 4. The length of the CDR3 is 15 residues. The CDR3 loop reads CASSLVVAGPYEQYF. The CDR3 region has the DNA TGTGCCAGCAGCTTGGTGGTAGCGGGGCCCTACGAGCAGTACTTC.

The rearrangement joins TRBV5-6 to TRBJ2-5; 8 positions match TRBD2. Germline loops: CDR1 SGHDT, CDR2 YYEEEE. This CDR3 has 15 residues. J gave up 5 bases and V 3 bases, and 9 bases lay outside the gene matches. The CDR3, as DNA: TGTGCCAGCAGCTCCTTATCCGAGCGGGGGGAGACCCAGTACTTC. Translation gives CASSSLSERGETQYF. Full variable domain (rest looked up from reference TRBV5-6 and TRBJ2-5): DAGVTQSPTHLIKTRGQQVTLRCSPKSGHDTVSWYQQALGQGPQFIFQYYEEEERQRGNFPDRFSGHQFPNYSSELNVNALLLGDSALYLCASSSLSERGETQYFGPGTRLLVL.

This sequence joins TRBV6-6 and TRBJ2-1, with D hard to call. Germline V gene sequence: CDR1 MNHNY, CDR2 SVGAGI (reference sequence). Deletions cut 7 bases from V and 9 bases from J, with 10 bases between. This CDR3 is 11 amino acids long. The CDR3 sequence is CASMVAGEQFF. CDR3 in DNA: TGTGCCAGCATGGTAGCCGGTGAGCAGTTCTTC.